Listed here are 29 T cell receptor beta chains from one sample, sequenced in a study of T cells after yellow fever vaccination. Using its own MiXCR run on the 5' RACE reads, TCRdb lists one record per CDR3 protein. The repertoire consists of hundreds of thousands of distinct CDR3 sequences, with around an eighth occurring once and the leading ten covering approximately 15%. The sequenced sample was PBMCs, obtained on the day of the yellow fever booster vaccination. The receptors shown here come from a man younger than 45 who received the YFV17D yellow fever vaccine.

This chain connects TRBV20-1 to TRBJ2-3; D may be TRBD2 (6 bases). CDR1 and CDR2 (germline): DFQATT, SNEGSKA (reference sequence). The CDR3 covers 15 residues. Between the trimmed V and J ends, which lost 6 bases and 4 bases, there was a span of 20 bases. CDR3 DNA sequence: TGCAGTGCCGAGCCCCCCCGGGAGAGGGCAGATACGCAGTATTTT. Residues: CSAEPPRERADTQYF.

The chain has TRBV20-1 and TRBJ2-1; 8 nucleotides match TRBD2. From germline, CDR1 is DFQATT and CDR2 SNEGSKA (reference sequence). V lost 3 bases to trimming and J lost 8 bases; unmatched junction nucleotides: 9. The CDR3 runs 14 residues. In nucleotides, the CDR3 is TGCAGTGCTAGCTTGTTACCGCGGGAGGATGAGCAGTTCTTC. Translated, it gives CSASLLPREDEQFF.

V is TRBV10-3 and J is TRBJ1-1; no reliable D call. CDR1 and CDR2 from the germline V gene are ENHRY and SYGVKD. The CDR3 contains 13 residues. Trimming removed 4 bases from V and 2 bases from J, with 8 bases in between. CDR3 bases: TGTGCCATCAGTGGGGTGGGTAACACTGAAGCTTTCTTT. This encodes CAISGVGNTEAFF.

The V and J genes are TRBV9 and TRBJ2-1; 10 bases are a match to TRBD1. The CDR3 covers 15 residues. Germline V gives CDR1 SGDLS, CDR2 YYNGEE. V lost 4 bases, J lost 4 bases, and 5 bases stayed unmatched. The CDR3: CASSQVGQGYNEQFF. As DNA, the CDR3 is TGTGCCAGCAGCCAAGTGGGACAGGGGTACAATGAGCAGTTCTTC.

This clonotype was observed a handful of times. The chain recombines TRBV7-2 with TRBJ2-7, with 11 positions matching TRBD2. V was pared by 5 bases and J by 7 bases, with 10 bases of the junction left unmatched. Germline CDR1 and CDR2: SGHTA and FQGNSA. This CDR3 comprises 15 residues. CDR3 residues: CASSQRLAGTPEQYF. CDR3 in DNA: TGTGCCAGCAGCCAGCGACTAGCGGGGACTCCTGAGCAGTACTTC.

CDR3 in DNA: TGTGCCAGCAGCGTCAGCGGGGACCTCCGGGAGACCCAGTACTTC. This gives the protein CASSVSGDLRETQYF. This rearrangement joins TRBV9 to TRBJ2-5; 7 positions match TRBD2. After removal of 2 bases from V and 5 bases from J, the junction contained 9 bases not matched to a gene. The length of the CDR3 is 15 residues. Germline CDR1 reads SGDLS; CDR2 reads YYNGEE.

This chain connects TRBV11-2 to TRBJ2-7, with D perhaps matching TRBD1 (6 bases). Trimming shortened V by 2 bases and J by 1 base, and 9 bases separated the two germline ends. CDR1 is SGHAT, CDR2 FQNNGV, per germline. This CDR3 has 14 amino acids. DNA of the CDR3: TGTGCCAGCAGCTTACGACAGGCGTCCTACGAGCAGTACTTC. It yields the protein CASSLRQASYEQYF.

The chain couples TRBV15 to TRBJ2-4; no reliable D call. The CDR3 spans 14 residues. CDR1 and CDR2 from the germline V gene are LNHNV and YYDKDF (reference sequence). Trimming shortened V by 2 bases and J by 3 bases, and 8 bases separated the two germline ends. CDR3 nucleotides: TGTGCCACCAGCAGATCCTTGGGCAAAAACATTCAGTACTTC. This codes for CATSRSLGKNIQYF.

V is TRBV6-5 and J is TRBJ2-7; D unresolved. The CDR3 totals 15 residues. Germline CDR1 reads MNHEY; CDR2 reads SVGAGI. V was cut by 1 base and J by 2 bases, with 12 bases left in between. CDR3: CASSYFGRQTYEQYF. In nucleotides, the CDR3 is TGTGCCAGCAGTTACTTTGGTCGGCAGACCTACGAGCAGTACTTC.

On this clonotype: The junction departs from germline at one end; a sequencing error may be responsible. This chain links TRBV9 with TRBJ1-2, with a weak D call TRBD1 (6 bases). The length of the CDR3 is 10 residues. The V gene's germline CDR1 is SGDLS and CDR2 YYNGEE. CDR3 bases: TGTGCCAGCAGCGGGGGACACCAAGAGTTC. It is translated as CASSGGHQEF.

This clonotype came up a few times. V and J are TRBV5-4 and TRBJ2-3, with TRBD2 matching over 7 bases. With 4 bases clipped from V and 3 bases from J, the junction kept 8 bases outside the gene matches. The germline gives CDR1 SGHNT, CDR2 YYREEE (reference sequence). The CDR3 sequence is 15 residues long. The CDR3 DNA reads TGTGCCAGCAGCCCCTCGACTAGCCAAACAGATACGCAGTATTTT. The encoded protein is CASSPSTSQTDTQYF.

The sample holds a few counts of this clonotype. The genes are TRBV20-1 and TRBJ2-2, with unresolved D. Germline V gene sequence: CDR1 DFQATT, CDR2 SNEGSKA (reference sequence). V lost 3 bases and J lost 5, with 10 bases in between. This CDR3 is 13 amino acids long. CDR3 bases: TGCAGTGCTAGTCCAGCGACTACCGGGGAGCTGTTTTTT. This codes for CSASPATTGELFF.

The chain recombines TRBV20-1 with TRBJ2-5; TRBD2 might be the D (5 bases). The length of the CDR3 is 13 residues. Deletions cut 3 bases from V and 1 base from J, with 9 bases between. CDR1 and CDR2 from the germline V gene are DFQATT and SNEGSKA (reference sequence). CDR3 region: CSASRGPQETQYF. Written as DNA, the CDR3 is TGCAGTGCTAGTCGAGGGCCCCAAGAGACCCAGTACTTC.

The chain carries TRBV2 and TRBJ1-1; the D is unclear. The CDR3 is 14 amino acids. The germline CDR1 and CDR2 sequences are SNHLY and FYNNEI. The germline V and J ends were trimmed by 3 bases and 1 base, with 9 bases remaining between them. Here the CDR3 DNA reads TGTGCCAGCAGTGATGGGGAACCGAACACTGAAGCTTTCTTT. Its translation is CASSDGEPNTEAFF.

This clonotype was seen ten or more times. This chain links TRBV7-9 with TRBJ2-7; 7 bases match TRBD1. Germline V gives CDR1 SEHNR, CDR2 FQNEAQ (reference sequence). There are 14 residues in the CDR3. V shed 4 bases and J 2 bases; nucleotides not matched to a gene: 5. The CDR3 loop is CASSSTDRPYEQYF. The CDR3 coding sequence is TGTGCCAGCAGCTCGACGGACAGGCCCTACGAGCAGTACTTC.

This clonotype was found a few times. The J gene is TRBJ2-3, the V gene TRBV9; D gene unclear. Germline V CDR1 and CDR2: SGDLS, YYNGEE. V was cut by 2 bases and J by 0 bases, with 7 bases left in between. The CDR3 is 14 residues long. The CDR3 spells CASSVVLSTDTQYF. As DNA, the CDR3 is TGTGCCAGCAGCGTGGTACTTAGCACAGATACGCAGTATTTT.

This clonotype was counted many times. CDR3 sequence reads: CASSGGSGMETQYF. The CDR3 coding sequence is TGTGCCAGCTCTGGCGGTAGCGGGATGGAGACCCAGTACTTC. The chain carries TRBV7-2 and TRBJ2-5; TRBD2 matches 8 bases. CDR1 is SGHTA and CDR2 is FQGNSA in the germline V gene. This CDR3 has 14 amino acids. V shed 8 bases, J shed 5 bases, and the junction held 10 bases outside the gene matches.

The CDR3 reads CASSLRGRPTGELFF. CDR3 in DNA: TGCGCCAGCAGCTTGCGGGGGAGGCCAACCGGGGAGCTGTTTTTT. This chain connects TRBV5-1 to TRBJ2-2; the D gene is possibly TRBD2 (6 bases). Looked up from germline, CDR1 is SGHRS and CDR2 is YFSETQ. Trimming pared 1 base from V and 5 bases from J, leaving 12 bases between. The CDR3 has 15 amino acids.

This clonotype was seen many times. The gene calls are TRBV5-1 and TRBJ2-1, with 12 nucleotides matching TRBD2. This CDR3 region has 15 residues. CDR1 and CDR2 from the germline V gene are SGHRS and YFSETQ. Germline trimming cut 4 bases from V and 5 bases from J; bases unmatched to any gene: 4. The DNA for the CDR3 is TGCGCCAGCAGCGCTGGACTAGCGGGGAACAATGAGCAGTTCTTC. This codes for CASSAGLAGNNEQFF.

The table lists this clonotype with a few counts. The chain uses TRBV18 and TRBJ2-3; 10 bases line up with TRBD1. The V and J ends lost 2 bases and 3 bases, in that order; junction bases with no gene match: 8. Germline lookup yields CDR1 KGHSH and CDR2 LQKENI. This CDR3 has 17 amino acids. CDR3 protein: CASSPTRQGAGTDTQYF. CDR3 bases: TGTGCCAGCTCACCAACCCGACAGGGGGCGGGGACAGATACGCAGTATTTT. The whole variable domain, remainder taken from reference TRBV18 and TRBJ2-3, is NAGVMQNPRHLVRRRGQEARLRCSPMKGHSHVYWYRQLPEEGLKFMVYLQKENIIDESGMPKERFSAEFPKEGPSILRIQQVVRGDSAAYFCASSPTRQGAGTDTQYFGPGTRLTVL.

This rearrangement joins TRBV30 to TRBJ2-5, with D possibly matching TRBD2 (6 bases). Germline CDR1 and CDR2: GTSNPN and SVGIG (reference sequence). With 4 bases removed from V and 5 bases from J, the gap between germline ends came to 17 bases. The CDR3 extends over 14 amino acids. This CDR3 is CAWTLAGTGETQYF. DNA for the CDR3: TGTGCCTGGACACTAGCCGGGACTGGTGAGACCCAGTACTTC. The whole variable domain, filled in from reference TRBV30 and TRBJ2-5, reads SQTIHQWPATLVQPVGSPLSLECTVEGTSNPNLYWYRQAAGRGLQLLFYSVGIGQISSEVPQNLSASRPQDRQFILSSKKLLLSDSGFYLCAWTLAGTGETQYFGPGTRLLVL.

CDR3 amino acids: CAWSDSSYEQYF. The CDR3 nucleotides read TGTGCCTGGAGCGATAGCTCCTACGAGCAGTACTTC. The chain has TRBV30 and TRBJ2-7; D uncertain. The CDR3 spans 12 residues. The germline V gene has CDR1 GTSNPN and CDR2 SVGIG (reference sequence). V was trimmed by 3 bases and J by 0 bases, leaving 6 bases between them. Variable domain in full (rest from reference TRBV30 and TRBJ2-7): SQTIHQWPATLVQPVGSPLSLECTVEGTSNPNLYWYRQAAGRGLQLLFYSVGIGQISSEVPQNLSASRPQDRQFILSSKKLLLSDSGFYLCAWSDSSYEQYFGPGTRLTVT.

The V call is TRBV7-9, the J call TRBJ2-7; 13 nucleotides align to TRBD2. CDR3 length: 16 residues. Germline loops: CDR1 SEHNR, CDR2 FQNEAQ (reference sequence). V lost 5 bases, J lost 5 bases, and 9 bases stayed unmatched. Written as DNA, the CDR3 is TGTGCCAGCAGCCCTTACAGACTAGCGGGAGGAAACGAGCAGTACTTC. Amino acid sequence: CASSPYRLAGGNEQYF.

The rearrangement joins TRBV7-2 to TRBJ2-4, with D tentatively TRBD2 (7 bases). Per germline, CDR1 SGHTA and CDR2 FQGNSA. The CDR3 extends over 14 amino acids. V was pared by 8 bases and J by 6 bases, with 17 bases between. Written as DNA, the CDR3 is TGTGCCAGCGCAAGTGGGGGGGGCTTAAACATTCAGTACTTC. Encoded protein: CASASGGGLNIQYF.

The chain uses TRBV7-9 and TRBJ1-5; 9 bases map to TRBD1. The CDR3 covers 16 residues. With V trimmed by 1 base and J by 2 bases, 3 bases remained unmatched. Germline V gene lookup returns CDR1 SEHNR and CDR2 FQNEAQ (reference sequence). The CDR3 DNA sequence: TGTGCCAGCAGCTTAGTTACAGGGGGCCGCAATCAGCCCCAGCATTTT. Protein product: CASSLVTGGRNQPQHF.

The chain combines TRBV27 with TRBJ2-7; 8 bases align to TRBD2. The CDR3 runs 13 residues. Germline CDR1 reads MNHEY; CDR2 reads SMNVEV (reference sequence). V gave up 6 bases and J gave up 7 bases; unmatched junction bases: 8. The CDR3 is CASRQREFGEQYF. The CDR3 DNA reads as TGTGCCAGCAGACAGCGGGAGTTTGGTGAGCAGTACTTC.

This clonotype has only a few counts. The gene calls are TRBV12-3 or TRBV12-4 and TRBJ1-2; unclear D gene. The CDR3 spans 14 residues. Trimming removed 1 base at V and 7 bases at J, with 13 bases between. This CDR3 is CASSLVLSGAGYTF. CDR3 DNA: TGTGCCAGCAGTTTAGTGTTATCGGGCGCTGGCTACACCTTC.

This clonotype came up a few times. This chain links TRBV20-1 with TRBJ2-2; D remains ambiguous. V lost 3 bases to trimming and J lost 7 bases, with 15 bases between them. The CDR3 runs 14 residues. The germline CDR1 and CDR2 sequences are DFQATT and SNEGSKA (reference sequence). The CDR3 sequence: CSASRGSGVGELFF. The CDR3 DNA is TGCAGTGCTAGCCGTGGTAGTGGGGTCGGGGAGCTGTTTTTT.

The chain carries TRBV4-2 and TRBJ1-1; the match to TRBD1 covers 7 bases. This CDR3 is built from 15 residues. Germline CDR1 LGHNA, CDR2 YNFKEQ. The junction had 4 bases not matched to a gene; V was cut back by 3 bases and J by 0 bases. CDR3 amino acids: CASSHDRAMNTEAFF. The DNA for the CDR3 is TGTGCCAGCAGCCACGACAGGGCGATGAACACTGAAGCTTTCTTT.